One sample yielded the 23 T cell receptor beta chains listed below, sequenced in a study of T-cell memory formation after mild COVID-19. MiXCR, applied by TCRdb to the 5' RACE reads, yields one record per CDR3 protein. Of hundreds of thousands of distinct CDR3 sequences in the sample, 20% to 25% are singletons; the top ten hold roughly a fifth. Input material: PBMCs or a T cell subset sorted from them (not recorded which). Receptors originate from a young man who had mild COVID-19 (a few samples of this study predate the infection). Cell type and time point are not known.

This clonotype came up a few times. The J gene is TRBJ2-4, the V gene TRBV19; tentatively, D is TRBD1 (6 bases). The CDR3 runs to 13 residues. V lost 4 bases and J lost 8, with 12 bases in between. Looked up from germline, CDR1 is LNHDA and CDR2 is SQIVND (reference sequence). CDR3 amino acids: CASSRSRGDIQYF. The CDR3 DNA follows: TGTGCCAGTAGTAGAAGCAGGGGTGACATTCAGTACTTC.

This chain connects TRBV7-2 to TRBJ1-5, with no clear D. The CDR3 length is 13 residues. V was pared by 3 bases and J by 4 bases, with 7 bases between. Germline V gives CDR1 SGHTA, CDR2 FQGNSA. CDR3 sequence (DNA): TGTGCCAGCAGCTTTACTCAGAATCAGCCCCAGCATTTT. Its translation: CASSFTQNQPQHF.

This clonotype was detected a few times. The chain employs TRBV12-3 or TRBV12-4 and TRBJ1-5; 7 nucleotides match TRBD1. This CDR3 contains 14 residues. V was pared by 6 bases and J by 6 bases, with 8 bases of the junction left unmatched. For the CDR3, the DNA is TGTGCCAGCAGCCTTGACAGGGCGAGTCAGCCCCAGCATTTT. It codes for CASSLDRASQPQHF.

This clonotype was found a few times. This chain uses TRBV6-5 with TRBJ1-2; a possible D gene is TRBD1 (6 bases). V was trimmed by 6 bases and J by 7 bases, leaving 15 bases between them. The CDR3 has 13 amino acids. CDR1 and CDR2 (germline): MNHEY, SVGAGI. CDR3 amino acids: CASRPRGNAGYTF. The CDR3 nucleotides read TGTGCCAGCAGGCCCAGGGGAAATGCTGGCTACACCTTC.

The chain joins TRBV7-8 to TRBJ1-1, with D maybe TRBD1 (6 bases). The length of the CDR3 is 16 residues. Germline loops: CDR1 SGHVS, CDR2 FQNEAQ. V was clipped by 1 base and J by 1 base, with 13 bases between them. CDR3 in amino acids: CASSLVQRQANTEAFF. The CDR3 region has the DNA TGTGCCAGCAGCTTAGTGCAACGACAGGCGAACACTGAAGCTTTCTTT. Based on the CDR3 plus reference TRBV7-8 and TRBJ1-1, the full variable domain is GAGVSQSPRYKVAKRGQDVALRCDPISGHVSLFWYQQALGQGPEFLTYFQNEAQLDKSGLPSDRFFAERPEGSVSTLKIQRTQQEDSAVYLCASSLVQRQANTEAFFGQGTRLTVV.

This clonotype appeared a few times. The rearrangement links TRBV15 to TRBJ1-5; 9 bases are a match to TRBD1. V lost 1 base to trimming and J lost 3 bases; unmatched junction nucleotides: 13. The CDR3 totals 19 residues. The germline V gene has CDR1 LNHNV and CDR2 YYDKDF (reference sequence). The CDR3 DNA follows: TGTGCCACCAGCAGAGGACAGGGGGAGATTAATCCTCCCAATCAGCCCCAGCATTTT. Its protein product is CATSRGQGEINPPNQPQHF.

The genes are TRBV5-1 and TRBJ2-7, with TRBD1 as a possible D gene (7 bases). Germline loops: CDR1 SGHRS, CDR2 YFSETQ. Deletions cut 0 bases from V and 1 base from J, with 11 bases between. The CDR3 runs to 15 residues. The CDR3 region is CASSLVPGGSYEQYV. The CDR3 nucleotides read TGCGCCAGCAGCTTGGTCCCAGGGGGGTCCTACGAGCAGTACGTC.

This chain connects TRBV5-1 to TRBJ2-7, with 7 bases matching TRBD1. Germline V lookup: CDR1 SGHRS, CDR2 YFSETQ. The V segment lost 4 bases and the J segment 3 bases; nucleotides outside the gene matches: 10. CDR3 length: 15 amino acids. CDR3 in DNA: TGCGCCAGCAGCCAACTGGCAGGGGGTGGCTACGAGCAGTACTTC. It yields the protein CASSQLAGGGYEQYF. Supplemented by reference TRBV5-1 and TRBJ2-7, the full variable domain reads KAGVTQTPRYLIKTRGQQVTLSCSPISGHRSVSWYQQTPGQGLQFLFEYFSETQRNKGNFPGRFSGRQFSNSRSEMNVSTLELGDSALYLCASSQLAGGGYEQYFGPGTRLTVT.

The sample holds many counts of this clonotype. CDR3 bases: TGCAGTGCTAGAGACCCAGGTGCTGGAAACACCATATATTTT. Amino acids: CSARDPGAGNTIYF. The V call is TRBV20-1, the J call TRBJ1-3; D unresolved. The CDR3 has 14 residues. Germline V gene sequence: CDR1 DFQATT, CDR2 SNEGSKA (reference sequence). V was pared by 0 bases and J by 2 bases, with 8 bases between.

The chain joins TRBV13 to TRBJ2-3, with 10 bases that match TRBD2. CDR1 is PRHDT and CDR2 is FYEKMQ in the germline V gene (reference sequence). This CDR3 comprises 14 residues. Trimming removed 4 bases from V and 8 bases from J; junction bases left unmatched: 6. The CDR3 DNA reads TGTGCCAGCAGCTCCGAGCGGGAGGGTGGTACGCAGTATTTT. It encodes CASSSEREGGTQYF.

The chain uses TRBV10-1 and TRBJ1-1; D gene ambiguous. Germline loops: CDR1 WNHNN, CDR2 SYGVQD (reference sequence). V shed 0 bases and J shed 1 base, with 9 bases lying between them. The CDR3 runs 15 residues. The CDR3 spells CASSESEKQNTEAFF. The CDR3 nucleotides are TGCGCCAGCAGTGAGTCAGAAAAACAGAACACTGAAGCTTTCTTT.

This clonotype was seen only a few times. This sequence joins TRBV7-2 and TRBJ1-5; TRBD1 is a possible D gene (6 bases). CDR3 length equals 15 residues. Per the germline V gene, CDR1 is SGHTA and CDR2 is FQGNSA. V was clipped by 5 bases and J by 5 bases, with 16 bases between them. The CDR3 is CASSKTGDKYQPQHF. The CDR3 DNA is TGTGCCAGCAGCAAAACTGGGGACAAATATCAGCCCCAGCATTTT.

This sequence joins TRBV28 and TRBJ1-2, with 7 nucleotides matching TRBD1. V lost 7 bases and J lost 3; bases outside the gene matches: 5. Germline V CDR1 and CDR2: MDHEN, SYDVKM. The CDR3 loop spans 13 amino acids. In DNA form, the CDR3 reads TGTGCCAGCACTACAGGGGTCGACTATGGCTACACCTTC. It yields the protein CASTTGVDYGYTF.

The rearrangement joins TRBV27 to TRBJ2-2; either TRBD1 or TRBD2 may fit D (5 bases each). Germline V gene lookup returns CDR1 MNHEY and CDR2 SMNVEV (reference sequence). The CDR3 is made up of 17 amino acids. With 5 bases removed from V and 0 bases from J, the gap between germline ends came to 16 bases. CDR3 protein: CASSPYSGTANTGELFF. The CDR3 nucleotides are TGTGCCAGCAGTCCATATTCCGGGACGGCGAACACCGGGGAGCTGTTTTTT.

The sample holds a few counts of this clonotype. V is TRBV20-1 and J is TRBJ1-1, with TRBD1 as a possible D gene (5 bases). This CDR3 comprises 12 residues. From germline, CDR1 is DFQATT and CDR2 SNEGSKA (reference sequence). The CDR3: CGRGGEYTEAFF. CDR3 bases: TGCGGTAGGGGAGGGGAGTACACTGAAGCTTTCTTT.

This clonotype was observed a handful of times. The CDR3 is CASSRSTRSETQYF. As DNA, the CDR3 is TGTGCCAGCTCCCGCTCGACTAGGTCTGAGACCCAGTACTTC. The rearrangement joins TRBV7-9 to TRBJ2-5; tentatively, D is TRBD2 (6 bases). The CDR3 extends over 14 amino acids. CDR1 and CDR2 (germline): SEHNR, FQNEAQ (reference sequence). V lost 8 bases to trimming and J lost 5 bases, with 18 bases between them. Variable domain in full (rest from reference TRBV7-9 and TRBJ2-5): DTGVSQNPRHKITKRGQNVTFRCDPISEHNRLYWYRQTLGQGPEFLTYFQNEAQLEKSRLLSDRFSAERPKGSFSTLEIQRTEQGDSAMYLCASSRSTRSETQYFGPGTRLLVL.

This clonotype was found a few times. This sequence joins TRBV2 and TRBJ2-3, with D maybe TRBD1 (6 bases). Germline CDR1 SNHLY, CDR2 FYNNEI. The CDR3 consists of 15 residues. Trimming stripped 7 bases from V and 0 bases from J, with 14 bases between. As DNA, the CDR3 is TGTGCCAGCAATAAATGGGGGCTTAGCACAGATACGCAGTATTTT. Its translation: CASNKWGLSTDTQYF. The full variable domain, in which reference TRBV2 and TRBJ2-3 provide the parts outside the CDR3, is EPEVTQTPSHQVTQMGQEVILRCVPISNHLYFYWYRQILGQKVEFLVSFYNNEISEKSEIFDDQFSVERPDGSNFTLKIRSTKLEDSAMYFCASNKWGLSTDTQYFGPGTRLTVL.

This clonotype came up a few times. The chain employs TRBV24-1 and TRBJ1-5; D gene ambiguous. Deletions cut 3 bases from V and 6 bases from J, with 8 bases between. The CDR3 has 13 amino acids. Germline V gives CDR1 KGHDR, CDR2 SFDVKD. CDR3 region: CATSDGPGQPQHF. The CDR3 nucleotides read TGTGCCACCAGTGATGGACCGGGTCAGCCCCAGCATTTT.

In its sample, this clonotype was seen a few times. This sequence joins TRBV5-1 and TRBJ2-7, with D possibly TRBD2 on 6 matching bases. The CDR3 extends over 13 amino acids. Trimming took 0 bases from V and 3 from J, leaving 7 bases between them. Germline loops: CDR1 SGHRS, CDR2 YFSETQ. CDR3 region: CASSLGAGYEQYV. DNA for the CDR3: TGCGCCAGCAGCTTGGGAGCGGGCTACGAGCAGTACGTC.

Comment on this clonotype: A much larger clone is a single base away; this may be a read error. J is TRBJ1-1 and V is TRBV5-4; D is undetermined. The CDR3 consists of 13 residues. The V and J ends lost 4 bases and 1 base respectively, with 8 bases between them. CDR1 SGHNT and CDR2 YYREEE come from the germline V gene (reference sequence). The CDR3: CASSPQANTEAFF. The DNA for the CDR3 is TGTGCCAGCAGCCCCCAGGCGAACACTGAAGCTTTCTTT. Supplemented by reference TRBV5-4 and TRBJ1-1, the full variable domain reads ETGVTQSPTHLIKTRGQQVTLRCSSQSGHNTVSWYQQALGQGPQFIFQYYREEENGRGNFPPRFSGLQFPNYSSELNVNALELDDSALYLCASSPQANTEAFFGQGTRLTVV.

This clonotype was detected many times. This sequence joins TRBV5-1 and TRBJ2-7; 13 nucleotides agree with TRBD2. CDR1 and CDR2 (germline): SGHRS, YFSETQ. The CDR3 runs 15 residues. Germline trimming cut 4 bases from V and 2 bases from J; bases unmatched to any gene: 3. CDR3 nucleotide sequence: TGCGCCAGCAGCCCCGGGACTAGCGGGACCTACGAGCAGTACTTC. It encodes CASSPGTSGTYEQYF. Using reference TRBV5-1 and TRBJ2-7 for the parts outside the CDR3, the full variable domain is KAGVTQTPRYLIKTRGQQVTLSCSPISGHRSVSWYQQTPGQGLQFLFEYFSETQRNKGNFPGRFSGRQFSNSRSEMNVSTLELGDSALYLCASSPGTSGTYEQYFGPGTRLTVT.

This clonotype appeared a few times. This chain uses TRBV10-3 with TRBJ1-5, with D unresolved. The CDR3 covers 14 residues. CDR1 and CDR2 (germline): ENHRY, SYGVKD. The V gene lost 4 bases and the J gene lost 1 base, with 8 bases spanning the gap. CDR3 DNA: TGTGCCATCAGTGTAGATGCGAGCAATCAGCCCCAGCATTTT. Residues: CAISVDASNQPQHF.

In its sample, this clonotype was seen a few times. CDR3 DNA sequence: TGTGCCAGCACCCTAGAGGGTACTCCGGGCTCTGGGGCGCAGTATTTT. This codes for CASTLEGTPGSGAQYF. The chain combines TRBV5-6 with TRBJ2-3; tentatively, D is TRBD2 (5 bases). This CDR3 contains 16 residues. Trimming removed 6 bases at V and 10 bases at J, with 27 bases between. Germline V lookup: CDR1 SGHDT, CDR2 YYEEEE.